A single sample gave rise to the 32 T cell receptor beta chains below, sequenced in a study of T cell responses to AZD1222 COVID-19 vaccine. Measured with immunoSEQ multiplex PCR; TCRdb has only the in-frame clones, and not every one. The sample includes roughly 190,000 clones, approximately 91% of them seen just once. This specimen was peripheral blood, taken 28 days after the second AZD1222 dose. These receptor sequences come from an adult who received the AZD1222 COVID-19 vaccine.

The genes are TRBV11-2 and TRBJ1-1, with TRBD1 matching 7 bases. This CDR3 region has 15 residues. V was pared by 4 bases and J by 0 bases, with 5 bases of the junction left unmatched. Looked up from germline, CDR1 is SGHAT and CDR2 is FQNNGV. As DNA, the CDR3 is TGTGCCAGCAGCTCATGGACAGGAGTGAACACTGAAGCTTTCTTT. Translating it yields CASSSWTGVNTEAFF.

This clone was seen only once. The CDR3 reads CASSIDRRGLYEQYF. CDR3 in DNA: TGTGCCAGTAGTATAGATCGGAGGGGGCTGTACGAGCAGTACTTC. This sequence joins TRBV19 and TRBJ2-7; a weak D match, TRBD1 (7 bases). V lost 0 bases and J 4 bases, leaving 13 bases between the germline ends. The CDR3 has 15 residues. In germline, CDR1 is LNHDA, CDR2 SQIVND (reference sequence).

J is TRBJ2-1 and V is TRBV10-3; 9 bases are a match to TRBD1. V lost 6 bases to trimming and J lost 9 bases; unmatched junction nucleotides: 3. The CDR3 runs 12 residues. CDR1 ENHRY and CDR2 SYGVKD come from the germline V gene. The DNA of the CDR3 is TGTGCCATCAGGAAACAGGGGGCTGAGCAGTTCTTC. It translates to CAIRKQGAEQFF.

This rearrangement joins TRBV6-2 or TRBV6-3 to TRBJ2-3, with D hard to call. Between the trimmed V and J ends, which lost 5 bases and 2 bases, there was a span of 5 bases. Germline CDR1 MNHEY, CDR2 SVGEGT. The length of the CDR3 is 12 residues. The CDR3 region has the DNA TGTGCCAGCAGTCGACCCACAGATACGCAGTATTTT. It specifies CASSRPTDTQYF.

This rearrangement joins TRBV5-5 to TRBJ1-3; 9 nucleotides match TRBD1. Germline assignment: CDR1 SGHKS and CDR2 YYEKEE (reference sequence). The CDR3 consists of 17 residues. The trim removed 4 bases at V and 1 base at J, leaving 9 bases unmatched. CDR3 DNA: TGTGCCAGCAGCCTCGGACAGGGGTCGACGTCTGGAAACACCATATATTTT. Protein sequence: CASSLGQGSTSGNTIYF.

V and J are TRBV5-6 and TRBJ2-7; no clear D. CDR1 and CDR2 (germline): SGHDT, YYEEEE. The V gene lost 3 bases and the J gene lost 6 bases, with 22 bases spanning the gap. The CDR3 totals 16 residues. The CDR3 nucleotides are TGTGCCAGCAGCTCTTTGACCCGTTATGGCCCCTCCGAGCAGTACTTC. It translates to CASSSLTRYGPSEQYF.

This clone was seen once. CDR3 protein: CASSLYRETQYF. In DNA, the CDR3 is TGTGCCAGCAGTTTATACCGGGAGACCCAGTACTTC. The genes are TRBV12-3 or TRBV12-4 and TRBJ2-5; D gene unclear. V was pared by 2 bases and J by 5 bases, with 6 bases between. The CDR3 is made up of 12 amino acids.

The CDR3 is CASSGGFVYNEQFF. DNA of the CDR3: TGTGCCAGCAGCGGAGGTTTTGTCTACAATGAGCAGTTCTTC. The chain has TRBV7-9 and TRBJ2-1; D possibly corresponds to TRBD2 (5 bases). This CDR3 is 14 amino acids long. Germline CDR1 is SEHNR and CDR2 is FQNEAQ (reference sequence). V was trimmed by 5 bases and J by 3 bases, leaving 11 bases between them.

About this clone: The sample has other DNA sequences that encode this CDR3 too. The chain is built from TRBV5-1 and TRBJ1-2; a possible D gene is TRBD1 (5 bases). Trimming cost V 2 bases and J 1 base, with 9 bases left between them. Germline V gene sequence: CDR1 SGHRS, CDR2 YFSETQ. The CDR3 extends over 14 amino acids. CDR3 protein: CASSLGQVNYGYTF. The DNA for the CDR3 is TGCGCCAGCAGCTTAGGACAAGTTAACTATGGCTACACCTTC.

This clone was counted a single time. The chain carries TRBV6-5 and TRBJ1-5; a possible D gene is TRBD1 (6 bases). Germline loops: CDR1 MNHEY, CDR2 SVGAGI. CDR3 length: 14 amino acids. V was trimmed by 5 bases and J by 1 base, leaving 9 bases between them. CDR3 coding DNA: TGTGCCAGCAGTCGTACAGGGAGCAATCAGCCCCAGCATTTT. Translation: CASSRTGSNQPQHF.

V is TRBV4-3 and J is TRBJ2-2; TRBD2 aligns across 7 bases. The CDR3 loop spans 15 amino acids. V was pared by 1 base and J by 7 bases, with 6 bases of the junction left unmatched. Germline CDR1 and CDR2: LGHNA and YSLEER. CDR3 nucleotide sequence: TGCGCCAGCAGCCAAGGACCCGGGGGGAACGGGGAGCTGTTTTTT. Amino acids: CASSQGPGGNGELFF.

This chain joins TRBV3-1 (or the pseudogene TRBV3-2) and TRBJ2-2; 11 nucleotides line up with TRBD1. The germline V gene encodes CDR1 LGHDT and CDR2 YNNKEL (reference sequence). The ends lost 6 bases at V and 4 bases at J; junction bases unmatched: 16. The CDR3 has 19 amino acids. Written as DNA, the CDR3 is TGTGCCAGCAGGAGAAGGGAGGACAGGGGGCCGAGGAGCACCGGGGAGCTGTTTTTT. This gives the protein CASRRREDRGPRSTGELFF.

J is TRBJ2-7 and V is TRBV7-9, with 7 bases lining up with TRBD1. The germline V gene has CDR1 SEHNR and CDR2 FQNEAQ (reference sequence). With V trimmed by 5 bases and J by 2 bases, 6 bases remained unmatched. This CDR3 is 14 amino acids long. The CDR3 reads CASSGQTGPYEQYF. The CDR3 region has the DNA TGTGCCAGCAGCGGCCAGACAGGGCCCTACGAGCAGTACTTC.

The V call is TRBV4-1, the J call TRBJ1-3; 7 bases are a match to TRBD1. The CDR3 is 16 amino acids. V gave up 0 bases and J gave up 7 bases; unmatched junction bases: 9. Germline V gene data show CDR1 as MGHRA and CDR2 as YSYEKL. The CDR3 loop is CASSQDPDRWRNTIYF. CDR3 nucleotides: TGCGCCAGCAGCCAAGATCCGGACAGGTGGAGGAACACCATATATTTT.

The CDR3 region is CASSSLYLRQGRNEQFF. CDR3 bases: TGTGCCAGCAGCTCTCTCTACTTGAGACAGGGGAGGAATGAGCAGTTCTTC. This chain joins TRBV5-4 and TRBJ2-1, with 8 nucleotides matching TRBD1. With V trimmed by 3 bases and J by 7 bases, 15 bases remained unmatched. The germline gives CDR1 SGHNT, CDR2 YYREEE (reference sequence). The CDR3 covers 17 residues.

The count of this clone is one. The CDR3 is CASSFFKRTAEQFF. The CDR3, as DNA: TGTGCCAGCAGTTTTTTTAAGAGAACGGCTGAGCAGTTCTTC. J is TRBJ2-1 and V is TRBV27; D is unclear. Trimming left V 3 bases short and J 9 bases short, with 15 bases between. This CDR3 comprises 14 residues. Germline-derived CDR1 and CDR2 are MNHEY and SMNVEV (reference sequence).

The chain recombines TRBV29-1 with TRBJ2-3; TRBD2 aligns across 11 bases. This CDR3 is 17 amino acids long. The J segment lost 6 bases and the V segment lost 3 bases, leaving 14 bases of the junction unmatched. The germline V gene has CDR1 SQVTM and CDR2 ANQGSEA. DNA of the CDR3: TGCAGCGTTGATGGTCTAGCGGGAGGCCCAAGGCGCGATACGCAGTATTTT. This translates into CSVDGLAGGPRRDTQYF.

The J gene is TRBJ2-4, the V gene TRBV19, with 9 bases lining up with TRBD1. V gave up 8 bases and J gave up 0 bases; unmatched junction bases: 8. The CDR3 sequence is 16 residues long. In germline, CDR1 is LNHDA, CDR2 SQIVND (reference sequence). The CDR3 DNA reads as TGTGCCAGTGGAACCCCGGGACAGGGAGCCAAAAACATTCAGTACTTC. It translates to CASGTPGQGAKNIQYF.

The chain recombines TRBV7-2 with TRBJ2-4; D unresolved. Per the germline V gene, CDR1 is SGHTA and CDR2 is FQGNSA. The CDR3 is 17 residues long. V lost 5 bases and J 0 bases, leaving 17 bases between the germline ends. This CDR3 reads CASSPGRGRIAKNIQYF. The CDR3 bases are TGTGCCAGCAGCCCCGGTCGTGGGCGAATAGCCAAAAACATTCAGTACTTC.

The chain is built from TRBV19 and TRBJ1-5; D remains unclear. Germline V lookup: CDR1 LNHDA, CDR2 SQIVND (reference sequence). The germline V and J ends were trimmed by 3 bases and 2 bases, with 11 bases remaining between them. This CDR3 spans 15 amino acids. The CDR3 is CASSMPGRGNQPQHF. Written as DNA, the CDR3 is TGTGCCAGTAGTATGCCAGGCCGGGGCAATCAGCCCCAGCATTTT.

This clone was recorded only once. This chain joins TRBV18 and TRBJ1-1; a weak D match, TRBD1 (5 bases). This CDR3 contains 14 residues. V was clipped by 5 bases and J by 8 bases, with 18 bases between them. Per the germline V gene, CDR1 is KGHSH and CDR2 is LQKENI. The CDR3 DNA sequence: TGTGCCAGCTCAGGGTCGAGGACACCAGAAGAAGCTTTCTTT. Its protein is CASSGSRTPEEAFF.

This clone was seen more than once but under ten times. The chain combines TRBV7-9 with TRBJ2-7; D is unclear. The V end was cut by 2 bases, the J end by 5 bases, with 10 bases between. Germline values: CDR1 SEHNR, CDR2 FQNEAQ (reference sequence). The CDR3 sequence is 13 residues long. The CDR3 here is CASSLNFGNEQYF. In DNA form, the CDR3 reads TGTGCCAGCAGCTTAAATTTCGGAAACGAGCAGTACTTC.

For the CDR3, the DNA is TGTGCCAGCAGTATTACCGGGACAGGGGGCACTGAAGCTTTCTTT. This gives the protein CASSITGTGGTEAFF. The chain links TRBV28 to TRBJ1-1, with 11 bases lining up with TRBD1. Germline-derived CDR1 and CDR2 are MDHEN and SYDVKM. The CDR3 has 15 amino acids. V lost 5 bases to trimming and J lost 4 bases; unmatched junction nucleotides: 6.

This chain uses TRBV4-1 with TRBJ2-1, with 9 nucleotides matching TRBD2. V shed 0 bases and J 0 bases; nucleotides not matched to a gene: 6. The CDR3 spans 18 residues. Germline CDR1 is MGHRA and CDR2 is YSYEKL. The CDR3 DNA reads as TGCGCCAGCAGCCAAGATTCTAGCGGGATACTCTCCTACAATGAGCAGTTCTTC. Its protein is CASSQDSSGILSYNEQFF.

This chain connects TRBV6-5 to TRBJ1-1; no firm D call. In germline, CDR1 is MNHEY, CDR2 SVGAGI. V shed 6 bases and J shed 4 bases, with 18 bases lying between them. CDR3 size: 15 residues. The CDR3 loop is CASRPSRRLITEAFF. In DNA, the CDR3 is TGTGCCAGCAGGCCAAGTAGAAGACTTATCACTGAAGCTTTCTTT.

The chain recombines TRBV5-4 with TRBJ2-5, with 15 bases aligning to TRBD2. The CDR3 loop spans 17 amino acids. Per germline, CDR1 SGHNT and CDR2 YYREEE (reference sequence). V shed 7 bases and J 6 bases; nucleotides not matched to a gene: 13. The CDR3 loop reads CASSGLAGGKRTQTQYF. Written as DNA, the CDR3 is TGTGCCAGCTCAGGACTAGCGGGGGGGAAGCGAACCCAGACCCAGTACTTC.

This chain links TRBV28 with TRBJ1-5, with a weak D call TRBD1 (6 bases). CDR3 size: 15 residues. The V end lost 7 bases, the J end lost 1 base, and 14 bases lay between the germline ends. The germline V gene encodes CDR1 MDHEN and CDR2 SYDVKM. This chain's CDR3 is CASKLGGGSNQPQHF. CDR3 DNA: TGTGCCAGCAAGTTAGGGGGAGGGAGCAATCAGCCCCAGCATTTT.

The chain couples TRBV2 to TRBJ2-1, with 7 bases matching TRBD2. The CDR3 contains 15 residues. Germline V gene data show CDR1 as SNHLY and CDR2 as FYNNEI. V was pared by 4 bases and J by 3 bases, with 6 bases of the junction left unmatched. CDR3 bases: TGTGCCAGCAGTGCAAGCCTAGCGGACTACAATGAGCAGTTCTTC. Amino acids: CASSASLADYNEQFF.

V is TRBV25-1 and J is TRBJ1-2; 9 bases match TRBD1. The CDR3 sequence is 14 residues long. The germline gives CDR1 MGHDK, CDR2 SYGVNS. After removal of 7 bases from V and 5 bases from J, the junction contained 8 bases not matched to a gene. The CDR3 reads CASIGTGTGYGYTF. Here the CDR3 DNA reads TGTGCCAGCATCGGGACAGGGACGGGATATGGCTACACCTTC.

V usage is TRBV27 and J usage is TRBJ1-4; possible D gene TRBD1, 5 bases. The germline V and J ends were trimmed by 6 bases and 4 bases, with 15 bases remaining between them. Per the germline V gene, CDR1 is MNHEY and CDR2 is SMNVEV (reference sequence). There are 15 residues in the CDR3. The CDR3 DNA is TGTGCCAGCAGCCGCCAGGGTTCTAGTAATGAAAAACTGTTTTTT. This translates into CASSRQGSSNEKLFF.

CDR3 sequence: CASSFSGTSHEQYF. The CDR3 bases are TGTGCCAGCAGCTTCTCCGGGACAAGTCACGAGCAGTACTTC. This chain uses TRBV7-9 with TRBJ2-7; a possible D gene is TRBD1 (6 bases). V was trimmed by 3 bases and J by 5 bases, leaving 14 bases between them. The CDR3 length is 14 residues. Germline lookup yields CDR1 SEHNR and CDR2 FQNEAQ (reference sequence). The full variable domain, rest sourced from reference TRBV7-9 and TRBJ2-7, is DTGVSQNPRHKITKRGQNVTFRCDPISEHNRLYWYRQTLGQGPEFLTYFQNEAQLEKSRLLSDRFSAERPKGSFSTLEIQRTEQGDSAMYLCASSFSGTSHEQYFGPGTRLTVT.

The V call is TRBV10-3, the J call TRBJ2-7; TRBD1 matches 9 bases. CDR3 size: 20 residues. The junction had 17 bases not matched to a gene; V was cut back by 2 bases and J by 0 bases. Germline V gene data show CDR1 as ENHRY and CDR2 as SYGVKD. The CDR3 spells CAISEKWSKPGTGSSYEQYF. The CDR3 DNA reads TGTGCCATCAGTGAGAAATGGTCCAAACCCGGGACAGGGAGCTCCTACGAGCAGTACTTC.